This T cell receptor (beta chain) was observed in a study of persistence of HIV-infected CD4 T cells. The immunoSEQ assay was version 4, run in survey mode. TCRdb's table, derived via immunoSEQ multiplex PCR, lists solely in-frame clones and lacks some. This sample has under 60,000 clones; around 80% occur once, and the top ten carry less than 3%. Comment on this clone: The antigen is undetermined.

Germline CDR1 and CDR2: GTSNPN and SVGIG (reference sequence). The CDR3 runs 14 residues. The V and J ends lost 0 bases and 7 bases respectively, with 13 bases between them. Lysates of CMV-infected fibroblasts at approximately 9.6 ug/mL stimulated these cells. Sorted nonresponding memory CD4+ T cells were CD40L-negative, CD69-negative, CD45RO-high. A roughly 19-hour stimulation of CD8-depleted PBMCs used anti-CD28/CD49d costimulation, CD40-blocking antibody and enfuvirtide. The origin of this receptor is an adult man with HIV who was CMV-seropositive. The chain carries TRBV30 and TRBJ1-5; D gene unclear. Specimen: CD4+ T cells sorted from PBMCs after roughly 18-hour stimulation, collected from a patient who received antiretroviral therapy. CDR3 coding DNA: TGTGCCTGGAGTGTAAACGGGAAGGGACAGCCCCAGCATTTT. This sequence encodes CAWSVNGKGQPQHF. The full variable domain, in which reference TRBV30 and TRBJ1-5 provide the parts outside the CDR3, is SQTIHQWPATLVQPVGSPLSLECTVEGTSNPNLYWYRQAAGRGLQLLFYSVGIGQISSEVPQNLSASRPQDRQFILSSKKLLLSDSGFYLCAWSVNGKGQPQHFGDGTRLSIL.